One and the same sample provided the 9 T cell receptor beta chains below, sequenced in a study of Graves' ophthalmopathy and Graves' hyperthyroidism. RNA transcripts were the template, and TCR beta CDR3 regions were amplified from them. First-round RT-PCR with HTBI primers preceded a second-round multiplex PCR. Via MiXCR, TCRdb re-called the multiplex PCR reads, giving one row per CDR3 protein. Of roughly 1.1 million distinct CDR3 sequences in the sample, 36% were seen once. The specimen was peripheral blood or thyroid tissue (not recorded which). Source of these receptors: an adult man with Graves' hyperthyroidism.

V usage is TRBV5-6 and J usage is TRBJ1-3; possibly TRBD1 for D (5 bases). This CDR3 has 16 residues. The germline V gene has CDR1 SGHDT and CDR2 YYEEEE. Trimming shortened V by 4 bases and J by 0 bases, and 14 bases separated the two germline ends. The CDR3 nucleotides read TGTGCCAGCAGCGTTGACAGAACGTACTCTGGAAACACCATATATTTT. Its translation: CASSVDRTYSGNTIYF.

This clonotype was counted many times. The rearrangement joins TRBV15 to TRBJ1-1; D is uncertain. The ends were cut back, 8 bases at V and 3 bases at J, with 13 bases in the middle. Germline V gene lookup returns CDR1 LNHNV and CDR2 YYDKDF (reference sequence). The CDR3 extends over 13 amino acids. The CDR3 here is CATAQGRYTEAFF. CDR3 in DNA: TGTGCCACCGCGCAAGGGCGGTACACTGAAGCTTTCTTT.

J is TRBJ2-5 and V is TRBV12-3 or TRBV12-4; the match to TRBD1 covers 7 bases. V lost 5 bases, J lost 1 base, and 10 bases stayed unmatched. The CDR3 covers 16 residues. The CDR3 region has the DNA TGTGCCAGCAGTCTCACAGGGGCTGGGGGCCAAGAGACCCAGTACTTC. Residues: CASSLTGAGGQETQYF.

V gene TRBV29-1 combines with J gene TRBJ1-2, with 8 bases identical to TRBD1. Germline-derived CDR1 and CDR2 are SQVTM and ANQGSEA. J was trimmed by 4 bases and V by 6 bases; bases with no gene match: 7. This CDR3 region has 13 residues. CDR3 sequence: CSVVDRAGYGYTF. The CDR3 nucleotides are TGCAGCGTCGTGGACAGGGCTGGCTATGGCTACACCTTC.

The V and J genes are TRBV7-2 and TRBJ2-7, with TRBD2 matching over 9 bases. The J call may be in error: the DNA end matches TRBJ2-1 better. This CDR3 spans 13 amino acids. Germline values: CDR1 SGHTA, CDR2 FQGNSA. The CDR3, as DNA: TGTGCCAGCAGCCCTAGCGGGGACAATGAGCAGTTCTTC. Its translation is CASSPSGDNEQFF.

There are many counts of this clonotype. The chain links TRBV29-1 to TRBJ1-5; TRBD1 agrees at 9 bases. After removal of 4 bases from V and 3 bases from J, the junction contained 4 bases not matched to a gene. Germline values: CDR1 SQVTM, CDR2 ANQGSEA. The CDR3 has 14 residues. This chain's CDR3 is CSVGTGENNQPQHF. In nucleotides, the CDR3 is TGCAGCGTTGGGACAGGGGAAAACAATCAGCCCCAGCATTTT.

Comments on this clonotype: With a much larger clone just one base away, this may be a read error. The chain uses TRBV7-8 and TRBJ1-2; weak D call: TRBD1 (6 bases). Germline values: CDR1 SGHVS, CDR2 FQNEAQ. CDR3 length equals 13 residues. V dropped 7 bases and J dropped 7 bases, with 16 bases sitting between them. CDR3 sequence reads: CASKASGGPGYTF. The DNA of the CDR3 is TGTGCCAGCAAGGCGAGTGGGGGCCCTGGCTACACCTTC.

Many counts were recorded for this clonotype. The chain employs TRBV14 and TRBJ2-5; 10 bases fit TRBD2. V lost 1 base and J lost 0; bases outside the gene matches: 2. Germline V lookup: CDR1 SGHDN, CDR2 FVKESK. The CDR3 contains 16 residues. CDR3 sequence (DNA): TGTGCCAGCAGCCAAGCACTAGCGGGGAACCAAGAGACCCAGTACTTC. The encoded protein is CASSQALAGNQETQYF.

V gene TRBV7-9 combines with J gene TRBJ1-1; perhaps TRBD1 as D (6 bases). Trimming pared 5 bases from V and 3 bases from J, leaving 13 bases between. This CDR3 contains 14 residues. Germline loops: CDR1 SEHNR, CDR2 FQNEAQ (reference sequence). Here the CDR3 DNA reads TGTGCCAGCAGCGCAGACAGGTGGGACACTGAAGCTTTCTTT. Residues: CASSADRWDTEAFF.